The 17 T cell receptor beta chains reported below all come from one sample, sequenced in a study of shared clonotypes between healthy human individuals. Sequencing used immunoSEQ multiplex PCR; TCRdb keeps in-frame clones, though not all of them. The data contain about 2.1 million clones, roughly 95% of them singletons. Naive CD8 cells were CD45RO-negative, positively selected for CCR7, excluding terminally differentiated effector memory CD45RA+ cells. Sequencing used naive CD8+ T cells from PBMCs. These TCRs come from a man aged 18 to 30 in good health. Some clones in this sample may be carry-over from other donors' samples.

The rearrangement links TRBV6-5 to TRBJ2-1, with a possible D match to TRBD2 (6 bases). Per the germline V gene, CDR1 is MNHEY and CDR2 is SVGAGI. The CDR3 covers 14 residues. V was pared by 6 bases and J by 3 bases, with 12 bases between. This chain's CDR3 is CASRSTTSYNEQFF. DNA of the CDR3: TGTGCCAGCAGAAGTACGACTAGCTACAATGAGCAGTTCTTC.

The chain is built from TRBV15 and TRBJ2-1, with 14 nucleotides matching TRBD2. V gave up 0 bases and J gave up 4 bases; unmatched junction bases: 14. Germline V gives CDR1 LNHNV, CDR2 YYDKDF (reference sequence). CDR3 size: 21 residues. The CDR3 here is CATSREMGTSGSFFIYNEQFF. CDR3 in DNA: TGTGCCACCAGCAGAGAGATGGGGACTAGCGGGAGTTTCTTTATATACAATGAGCAGTTCTTC. The entire variable domain, with the rest obtained from reference TRBV15 and TRBJ2-1, is as follows: DAMVIQNPRYQVTQFGKPVTLSCSQTLNHNVMYWYQQKSSQAPKLLFHYYDKDFNNEADTPDNFQSRRPNTSFCFLDIRSPGLGDTAMYLCATSREMGTSGSFFIYNEQFFGPGTRLTVL.

The chain is built from TRBV4-3 and TRBJ2-1; 7 bases line up with TRBD1. The germline CDR1 and CDR2 sequences are LGHNA and YSLEER. The CDR3 is 14 residues long. V lost 0 bases, J lost 8 bases, and 4 bases stayed unmatched. The chain's CDR3 is CASSQEHRGHEQFF. As DNA, the CDR3 is TGCGCCAGCAGCCAAGAGCACAGGGGCCATGAGCAGTTCTTC.

Here the CDR3 reads CASSAPGGRSGEQYF. DNA of the CDR3: TGTGCCAGCAGCGCCCCGGGGGGGAGATCAGGCGAGCAGTACTTC. The genes are TRBV7-9 and TRBJ2-7; 8 bases fit TRBD2. Germline CDR1 is SEHNR and CDR2 is FQNEAQ (reference sequence). The CDR3 is made up of 15 amino acids. V was pared by 5 bases and J by 6 bases, with 12 bases of the junction left unmatched.

The chain carries TRBV7-9 and TRBJ2-5; perhaps TRBD1 as D (6 bases). Trimming left V 6 bases short and J 3 bases short, with 17 bases between. The CDR3 length is 15 residues. CDR1 is SEHNR, CDR2 FQNEAQ, per germline (reference sequence). The CDR3 sequence is CASRQPIAGEETQYF. In nucleotides, the CDR3 is TGTGCCAGCAGGCAACCAATCGCAGGGGAAGAGACCCAGTACTTC.

This chain uses TRBV9 with TRBJ2-2, with TRBD2 matching over 9 bases. CDR1 and CDR2 from the germline V gene are SGDLS and YYNGEE. Trimming removed 3 bases from V and 4 bases from J; junction bases left unmatched: 10. This CDR3 contains 17 residues. The DNA of the CDR3 is TGTGCCAGCAGCGCCGACCAAGCTAGCGGGATCACCGGGGAGCTGTTTTTT. Its protein product is CASSADQASGITGELFF.

The genes are TRBV28 and TRBJ2-7; D is unresolved. The ends were cut back, 8 bases at V and 0 bases at J, with 8 bases in the middle. Germline values: CDR1 MDHEN, CDR2 SYDVKM. The CDR3 contains 12 residues. DNA for the CDR3: TGTGCCAGCCAGGACCTCTCCTACGAGCAGTACTTC. This sequence encodes CASQDLSYEQYF.

J is TRBJ2-5 and V is TRBV29-1; TRBD2 matches 12 bases. The length of the CDR3 is 11 residues. The junction had 2 bases not matched to a gene; V was cut back by 4 bases and J by 11 bases. CDR1 is SQVTM, CDR2 ANQGSEA, per germline. CDR3 sequence reads: CSVGTSGIQYF. The CDR3 region has the DNA TGCAGCGTTGGGACTAGCGGGATTCAGTACTTC.

The CDR3 DNA is TGTGCCAGCAGCTCCTCTAGCGGGGAGTACAATGAGCAGTTCTTC. Its translation is CASSSSSGEYNEQFF. The chain uses TRBV11-2 and TRBJ2-1; 9 bases are shared with TRBD2. The CDR3 loop spans 15 amino acids. Germline trimming cut 4 bases from V and 4 bases from J; bases unmatched to any gene: 5. Germline V gene lookup returns CDR1 SGHAT and CDR2 FQNNGV.

The rearrangement uses TRBV27 and TRBJ2-7; D unclear. The ends were cut back, 5 bases at V and 6 bases at J, with 14 bases in the middle. This CDR3 has 13 residues. Germline CDR1 and CDR2: MNHEY and SMNVEV (reference sequence). The CDR3 region is CASSIKLTSEQYF. The CDR3, as DNA: TGTGCCAGCAGTATCAAACTTACCTCCGAGCAGTACTTC.

The rearrangement links TRBV5-6 to TRBJ1-1, with D possibly matching TRBD1 (5 bases). V lost 0 bases and J lost 6, with 15 bases in between. The CDR3 is 15 amino acids. Germline loops: CDR1 SGHDT, CDR2 YYEEEE. DNA for the CDR3: TGTGCCAGCAGCTTGGCTTCAGGGTTGTTTTCTGAAGCTTTCTTT. Translating gives CASSLASGLFSEAFF.

The chain is built from TRBV4-3 and TRBJ2-1, with D possibly being TRBD1 or TRBD2 (6 bases each). V was cut by 4 bases and J by 5 bases, with 21 bases left in between. CDR3 length equals 17 residues. Looked up from germline, CDR1 is LGHNA and CDR2 is YSLEER. The chain's CDR3 is CASSLDVAGQGNNEQFF. The CDR3 DNA follows: TGCGCCAGCAGCCTCGACGTCGCGGGACAAGGAAACAATGAGCAGTTCTTC.

The chain uses TRBV19 and TRBJ2-2; D is uncertain. The ends were cut back, 0 bases at V and 4 bases at J, with 6 bases in the middle. The CDR3 runs 14 residues. The V gene's germline CDR1 is LNHDA and CDR2 SQIVND (reference sequence). CDR3 coding DNA: TGTGCCAGTAGTATAGACAGTGGCACCGGGGAGCTGTTTTTT. Translated, it gives CASSIDSGTGELFF.

The rearrangement joins TRBV6-5 to TRBJ2-3, with a weak D call TRBD1 (6 bases). Germline CDR1 is MNHEY and CDR2 is SVGAGI. V was cut by 2 bases and J by 0 bases, with 6 bases left in between. There are 14 residues in the CDR3. The CDR3 bases are TGTGCCAGCAGTTACGACAGGAGCACAGATACGCAGTATTTT. Its protein product is CASSYDRSTDTQYF.

The chain uses TRBV6-5 and TRBJ2-5; 7 bases are shared with TRBD2. The J call may be in error: the DNA end matches TRBJ2-7 better. The CDR3 totals 14 residues. Germline-derived CDR1 and CDR2 are MNHEY and SVGAGI. Written as DNA, the CDR3 is TGTGCCAGCAGCCCAATGACTAGCAGCTACGAGCAGTACTTC. Translating gives CASSPMTSSYEQYF.

CDR3: CASGTWNGELFF. CDR3 nucleotide sequence: TGTGCCAGCGGCACGTGGAACGGGGAGCTGTTTTTT. J is TRBJ2-2 and V is TRBV25-1; D unresolved. The V gene lost 8 bases and the J gene lost 7 bases, with 11 bases spanning the gap. Germline assignment: CDR1 MGHDK and CDR2 SYGVNS. There are 12 residues in the CDR3.

On this clone: The same CDR3 is also encoded by other DNA sequences in this sample. The chain employs TRBV7-9 and TRBJ2-7, with D possibly being TRBD2 (5 bases). The V end was cut by 5 bases, the J end by 0 bases, with 11 bases between. Germline V CDR1 and CDR2: SEHNR, FQNEAQ (reference sequence). The CDR3 sequence is 14 residues long. CDR3 nucleotide sequence: TGTGCCAGCAGCCCCAGTGGGAGCTCCTACGAGCAGTACTTC. Its protein product is CASSPSGSSYEQYF.